Listed below are T cell receptor beta chains from one sample, sequenced in a study of immune evolution from preneoplasia to lung adenocarcinoma. Libraries were prepared by immunoSEQ multiplex PCR; TCRdb keeps only in-frame clonotypes and omits some of them. The data show 9,600 or so clones, over 70% seen once. The sequencing input was FFPE lung adenocarcinoma in situ tissue. The receptors originated from a person aged 60 to 80 with lung adenocarcinoma. Both conserved end residues are part of each CDR3. A D gene is named only where the DNA matches it firmly. Only some rows state a clone size, as once, few, many or a class for expanded clones.

clone_size cdr3_length d_call j_call v_call cdr3_aa cdr3_nt
- 16 - TRBJ1-2 TRBV4-2 CASSNTRGLFRQGYTF TGTGCCAGCAGCAATACCAGGGGCCTGTTCCGGCAAGGCTACACCTTC
few 19 TRBD2 TRBJ2-3 TRBV5-1 CASSFQGLAGGLGTDTQYF TGCGCCAGCAGCTTCCAGGGGCTAGCGGGGGGGCTTGGCACAGATACGCAGTATTTT
- 11 - TRBJ2-7 TRBV6-1 CASGRSYEQYF TGTGCCAGCGGTCGTAGCTACGAGCAGTACTTC
- 17 TRBD1 TRBJ1-3 TRBV11-2 CASSPRTGANSGNTIYF TGTGCCAGCAGCCCTCGGACAGGGGCGAACTCTGGAAACACCATATATTTT
- 14 TRBD1 TRBJ1-1 TRBV2 CASTMYRGSTEAFF TGTGCCAGCACAATGTACAGGGGTAGCACTGAAGCTTTCTTT
- 13 - TRBJ2-7 TRBV7-9 CASAGTYSYEQYF TGTGCCAGCGCCGGGACATATTCCTACGAGCAGTACTTC
- 15 - TRBJ2-3 TRBV27 CASSLRQGRTDTQYF TGTGCCAGCAGTTTAAGGCAGGGACGAACAGATACGCAGTATTTT
- 15 TRBD1 TRBJ1-6 TRBV27 CASSPAPGQNSPLHF TGTGCCAGCAGTCCCGCACCGGGACAGAATTCACCCCTCCACTTT
- 14 TRBD1 TRBJ1-5 TRBV6-5 CASSRQGGDQPQHF TGTGCCAGCAGCCGACAGGGGGGCGATCAGCCCCAGCATTTT
- 12 - TRBJ1-2 TRBV11-2 CASSRDNYGYTF TGTGCCAGCAGCCGGGACAACTATGGCTACACCTTC
- 19 - TRBJ1-1 TRBV21-1 CASSIAGEVSLTPNTEAFF TGTGCCAGCAGCATAGCGGGCGAGGTTTCTTTGACACCAAACACTGAAGCTTTCTTT
- 15 TRBD1 TRBJ2-1 TRBV5-1 CASRSRTGINNEQFF TGCGCCAGCAGATCTCGGACAGGGATTAACAATGAGCAGTTCTTC
large 16 TRBD1 TRBJ1-5 TRBV5-8 CASRSMGQNSNQPQHF TGTGCCAGCAGGTCTATGGGACAGAATAGCAATCAGCCCCAGCATTTT
- 14 - TRBJ1-2 TRBV7-2 CASSPRRDNYGYTF TGTGCCAGCAGCCCGAGAAGGGATAATTATGGCTACACCTTC
- 13 - TRBJ1-2 TRBV28 CASRPLGNYGYTF TGTGCCAGCCGACCATTGGGGAACTATGGCTACACCTTC
- 18 - TRBJ1-1 TRBV15 CATSRDPLGAGSHTEAFF TGTGCCACCAGCAGAGATCCTCTGGGGGCAGGGTCTCACACTGAAGCTTTCTTT
medium-sized 12 - TRBJ2-3 TRBV19 CASTSRGDTQYF TGTGCCAGTACCTCCAGGGGAGATACGCAGTATTTT
- 15 TRBD1 TRBJ2-7 TRBV5-6 CASSWTGGGIYEQYF TGTGCCAGCAGCTGGACAGGGGGCGGAATCTACGAGCAGTACTTC
- 14 - TRBJ2-3 TRBV10-1 CASSERSTGDTQYF TGCGCCAGCAGTGAGCGGTCTACAGGAGATACGCAGTATTTT
- 14 - TRBJ1-1 TRBV6-5 CASSYSLGGPEAFF TGTGCCAGCAGTTACTCGCTTGGGGGCCCTGAAGCTTTCTTT
- 13 - TRBJ1-1 TRBV6-1 CASSEYRVTEAFF TGTGCCAGCAGTGAATATCGGGTCACTGAAGCTTTCTTT
- 13 - TRBJ1-1 TRBV2 CASSEQVNTEAFF TGTGCCAGCAGTGAACAAGTCAACACTGAAGCTTTCTTT
- 16 - TRBJ2-3 TRBV28 CASSGTPQGFVDTQYF TGTGCCAGCAGCGGGACCCCACAGGGATTCGTCGATACGCAGTATTTT
- 14 TRBD1 TRBJ1-1 TRBV6-5 CASSGTDMNTEAFF TGTGCCAGCAGCGGGACAGACATGAACACTGAAGCTTTCTTT
- 13 - TRBJ1-2 TRBV9 CASGSGDSYGYTF TGTGCCAGCGGGTCGGGGGACTCATATGGCTACACCTTC
- 14 - TRBJ2-5 TRBV6-5 CASSYSNGQETQYF TGTGCCAGCAGTTACTCGAACGGCCAAGAGACCCAGTACTTC
- 15 - TRBJ2-2 TRBV6-5 CASSYDSSNTGELFF TGTGCCAGCAGTTATGACAGCTCGAACACCGGGGAGCTGTTTTTT
- 13 TRBD1 TRBJ1-2 TRBV6-6 CASRDRGNHGYTF TGTGCCAGCAGAGACAGGGGGAATCATGGCTACACCTTC
- 14 - TRBJ2-1 TRBV30 CAWTIFGVYNEQFF TGTGCCTGGACAATCTTCGGGGTTTACAATGAGCAGTTCTTC
- 13 - TRBJ1-2 TRBV7-2 CATKRVMGDGYTF TGTGCCACTAAACGGGTGATGGGTGATGGCTACACCTTC
- 14 - TRBJ1-2 TRBV15 CATSDNFQTGGYTF TGTGCCACCAGCGATAATTTTCAAACGGGTGGCTACACCTTC
- 14 - TRBJ2-7 TRBV7-2 CASSLDGGSYEQYF TGTGCCAGCAGCTTAGATGGGGGGTCCTACGAGCAGTACTTC